The sequence of this TCR beta chain was determined in a study of control samples from healthy donors and cancer patients. Germline CDR1 MNHEY, CDR2 SVGEGT. This CDR3 spans 17 amino acids. With 4 bases clipped from V and 3 bases from J, the junction kept 9 bases outside the gene matches. TCRdb's copy holds only in-frame clones and misses some; the assay was immunoSEQ multiplex PCR. In the table there are around 120,000 clones, more than 85% of which are singletons. The clonotype originates from a man aged 25-45 years in good health. Sequencing input: blood. The rearrangement uses TRBV6-2 or TRBV6-3 and TRBJ1-2; TRBD1 matches at 12 bases. This chain's CDR3 is CASSSGTGGAPDYGYTF. In nucleotides, the CDR3 is TGTGCCAGCAGTTCTGGGACAGGGGGCGCCCCGGACTATGGCTACACCTTC.